The 27 T cell receptor beta chains in this list originate from one sample, sequenced in a study of long-term antiretroviral therapy in people with HIV (dated by TCRdb to between 2020 and 2023). Sequencing of the TRB variable region was done with the immunoSEQ hsTCRB v3.0 assay at survey level resolution. TCRdb limited this immuneACCESS table to in-frame rearrangements with V and J called. A share of clones is missing; checked studies link under half to unresolved V genes, and the rest is unexplained. This sample holds 31,000 or so clones; roughly 96% were observed only once. The ten largest clonotypes hold under 2.5% of the sample. This specimen was unsorted PBMCs, taken roughly 6.4 years after starting antiretroviral therapy. The origin of the receptors is a young man with HIV.

The chain combines TRBV9 with TRBJ2-7; D is possibly TRBD1 (5 bases). The CDR3 runs 15 residues. The germline V gene encodes CDR1 SGDLS and CDR2 YYNGEE. V shed 0 bases and J shed 3 bases, with 13 bases lying between them. The CDR3 protein is CASSVGITDNYEQYF. CDR3 coding DNA: TGTGCCAGCAGCGTAGGGATAACGGACAACTACGAGCAGTACTTC.

The chain recombines TRBV4-2 with TRBJ2-7; possible D gene TRBD2, 6 bases. Trimming left V 4 bases short and J 1 base short, with 11 bases between. Per the germline V gene, CDR1 is LGHNA and CDR2 is YNFKEQ. The CDR3 spans 14 residues. The CDR3 sequence: CASSPSGQSYEQYF. The CDR3 DNA reads TGTGCCAGCAGCCCGAGCGGGCAGTCCTACGAGCAGTACTTC.

The J gene is TRBJ2-2, the V gene TRBV11-2; D call uncertain. Germline CDR1 is SGHAT and CDR2 is FQNNGV. V lost 3 bases to trimming and J lost 6 bases, with 5 bases between them. CDR3 size: 12 residues. For the CDR3, the DNA is TGTGCCAGCAGCTTCCACCCCGGGGAGCTGTTTTTT. Translating gives CASSFHPGELFF.

The chain has TRBV6-5 and TRBJ1-2; a weak D match, TRBD1 (5 bases). This CDR3 contains 11 residues. The V end was cut by 7 bases, the J end by 8 bases, with 11 bases between. Germline CDR1 and CDR2: MNHEY and SVGAGI. CDR3 nucleotide sequence: TGTGCCAGCAAGGGGCTAGAGGGCTACACCTTC. It translates to CASKGLEGYTF.

The table lists this clone with a count of one. The genes are TRBV2 and TRBJ2-3; unclear D gene. Trimming removed 7 bases from V and 1 base from J, with 12 bases in between. This CDR3 is built from 14 residues. Germline CDR1 is SNHLY and CDR2 is FYNNEI. CDR3 residues: CASTSSLGTDTQYF. CDR3 bases: TGTGCCAGCACCTCAAGTTTGGGCACAGATACGCAGTATTTT.

This chain connects TRBV4-1 to TRBJ1-5; 8 nucleotides match TRBD1. Per the germline V gene, CDR1 is MGHRA and CDR2 is YSYEKL. After removal of 4 bases from V and 7 bases from J, the junction contained 3 bases not matched to a gene. This CDR3 is 13 amino acids long. DNA for the CDR3: TGCGCCAGCAGCCCAGACAGGGGCCAGCCCCAGCATTTT. It yields the protein CASSPDRGQPQHF.

The CDR3, as DNA: TGCGCCAGCAGCCGGAATGGAGCCAGGGGGTACGAGCAGTACTTC. Translating gives CASSRNGARGYEQYF. V and J are TRBV4-3 and TRBJ2-7; 7 positions agree with TRBD1. Germline V gives CDR1 LGHNA, CDR2 YSLEER. V lost 4 bases, J lost 4 bases, and 10 bases stayed unmatched. The CDR3 length is 15 residues.

This chain joins TRBV7-9 and TRBJ1-4, with D possibly TRBD1 on 6 matching bases. The V end lost 2 bases, the J end lost 5 bases, and 9 bases lay between the germline ends. Germline CDR1 reads SEHNR; CDR2 reads FQNEAQ (reference sequence). The CDR3 contains 14 residues. The CDR3 nucleotides read TGTGCCAGCAGCTTAAGGGGGTACAATGAAAAACTGTTTTTT. Translated: CASSLRGYNEKLFF.

The CDR3 DNA sequence: TGTGCCAGCAGTTACGGAGGACAGATCTACGAGCAGTACTTC. Its protein is CASSYGGQIYEQYF. The rearrangement links TRBV6-5 to TRBJ2-7; a weak D match, TRBD1 (6 bases). V was pared by 2 bases and J by 3 bases, with 11 bases between. Germline CDR1 MNHEY, CDR2 SVGAGI. This CDR3 is 14 amino acids long.

The chain couples TRBV6-5 to TRBJ1-5; 8 bases agree with TRBD1. This CDR3 contains 14 residues. Germline lookup yields CDR1 MNHEY and CDR2 SVGAGI. J lost 5 bases, V lost 0 bases, and 0 bases had no gene match. The CDR3 protein is CASSYSQGDQPQHF. The CDR3 DNA reads as TGTGCCAGCAGTTACTCACAGGGGGATCAGCCCCAGCATTTT.

The J gene is TRBJ2-5, the V gene TRBV12-1; TRBD2, the table's D call, was not compared with the DNA. TRBV12-1 is flagged as a pseudogene. The CDR3 length is 24 residues. Written as DNA, the CDR3 is TGCGCCAGCAGCTTTGACCTTGGGACTAGCATACATTCGGGGTGGGGTGGGAACCAAGAGACCCAGTACTTC. Amino acids: CASSFDLGTSIHSGWGGNQETQYF.

The J gene is TRBJ1-1, the V gene TRBV5-1, with D perhaps matching TRBD1 (5 bases). The CDR3 is 13 amino acids. V dropped 5 bases and J dropped 7 bases, with 15 bases sitting between them. Germline CDR1 reads SGHRS; CDR2 reads YFSETQ. In nucleotides, the CDR3 is TGCGCCAGCAGGATTTCCGGGGCCTTTGAAGCTTTCTTT. It translates to CASRISGAFEAFF.

The chain has TRBV7-9 and TRBJ1-4; D gene unclear. The CDR3 has 13 residues. V shed 9 bases and J shed 1 base, with 9 bases lying between them. Germline V gene sequence: CDR1 SEHNR, CDR2 FQNEAQ (reference sequence). In DNA form, the CDR3 reads TGTGCCAGTAATCCCGGAACTAATGAAAAACTGTTTTTT. It yields the protein CASNPGTNEKLFF.

V and J are TRBV7-3 and TRBJ1-2; the D is unclear. This CDR3 has 13 amino acids. V was cut by 1 base and J by 4 bases, with 7 bases left in between. The germline CDR1 and CDR2 sequences are SGHTA and FQGTGA. CDR3 bases: TGTGCCAGCAGCTTAAGCACCGGCTATGGCTACACCTTC. Its protein product is CASSLSTGYGYTF. Full variable domain (outside the CDR3, taken from reference TRBV7-3 and TRBJ1-2): GAGVSQTPSNKVTEKGKYVELRCDPISGHTALYWYRQSLGQGPEFLIYFQGTGAADDSGLPNDRFFAVRPEGSVSTLKIQRTERGDSAVYLCASSLSTGYGYTFGSGTRLTVV.

A remark on this clone: Germline and junction disagree at one end, which may indicate a read error. The V call is TRBV2, the J call TRBJ1-2, with D uncertain. Germline assignment: CDR1 SNHLY and CDR2 FYNNEI. The CDR3 contains 13 residues. CDR3 coding DNA: TGTGCCAGCTTTGGAGGGCCTAAGTATGGCTACACCTTC. It encodes CASFGGPKYGYTF.

The chain combines TRBV19 with TRBJ1-5; no reliable D call. This CDR3 is built from 14 residues. Trimming took off 3 bases at V and 3 bases at J, with 9 bases between the two ends. The germline V gene encodes CDR1 LNHDA and CDR2 SQIVND (reference sequence). The CDR3 DNA follows: TGTGCCAGTAGTATTGGTTGGCCCAATCAGCCCCAGCATTTT. Translation: CASSIGWPNQPQHF. The full variable domain, its missing parts supplied by reference TRBV19 and TRBJ1-5, is DGGITQSPKYLFRKEGQNVTLSCEQNLNHDAMYWYRQDPGQGLRLIYYSQIVNDFQKGDIAEGYSVSREKKESFPLTVTSAQKNPTAFYLCASSIGWPNQPQHFGDGTRLSIL.

The V gene is TRBV19, the J gene TRBJ2-3, with TRBD2 matching 9 bases. V was pared by 5 bases and J by 5 bases, with 5 bases of the junction left unmatched. Germline values: CDR1 LNHDA, CDR2 SQIVND (reference sequence). This CDR3 has 14 amino acids. The CDR3 region is CASSRGREVDTQYF. As DNA, the CDR3 is TGTGCCAGTAGTCGCGGGAGGGAGGTAGATACGCAGTATTTT.

V and J are TRBV9 and TRBJ2-5, with TRBD1 matching 7 bases. The length of the CDR3 is 15 residues. Germline CDR1 reads SGDLS; CDR2 reads YYNGEE. V was pared by 0 bases and J by 2 bases, with 4 bases of the junction left unmatched. The CDR3 reads CASSVGGGGQETQYF. The CDR3 nucleotides read TGTGCCAGCAGCGTAGGAGGGGGCGGACAAGAGACCCAGTACTTC.

The chain carries TRBV6-6 and TRBJ1-1; D is undetermined. Germline CDR1 is MNHNY and CDR2 is SVGAGI (reference sequence). There are 12 residues in the CDR3. Trimming shortened V by 3 bases and J by 4 bases, and 6 bases separated the two germline ends. The CDR3 region has the DNA TGTGCCAGCAGTTATGTGGGCACTGAAGCTTTCTTT. Amino acid sequence: CASSYVGTEAFF.

This clone appeared a single time. J is TRBJ2-7 and V is TRBV29-1; 7 nucleotides line up with TRBD1. J was trimmed by 1 base and V by 6 bases; bases with no gene match: 9. The CDR3 is made up of 14 amino acids. Germline CDR1 is SQVTM and CDR2 is ANQGSEA. The chain's CDR3 is CSVGLRDRSYEQYF. CDR3 nucleotides: TGCAGCGTCGGACTCCGGGACAGATCCTACGAGCAGTACTTC.

This chain links TRBV19 with TRBJ2-7; 7 nucleotides line up with TRBD2. Germline CDR1 is LNHDA and CDR2 is SQIVND (reference sequence). The CDR3 extends over 15 amino acids. The V segment lost 5 bases and the J segment 1 base; nucleotides outside the gene matches: 8. The CDR3 region is CASSSAERDSYEQYF. The CDR3 coding sequence is TGTGCCAGTAGTTCAGCTGAGCGGGATTCCTACGAGCAGTACTTC.

The CDR3 loop reads CASSRRDRGRGTDNEQFF. The CDR3 nucleotides read TGTGCCAGCAGCCGACGGGACAGGGGCCGGGGAACTGACAATGAGCAGTTCTTC. The J gene is TRBJ2-1, the V gene TRBV7-9; the match to TRBD1 covers 10 bases. Germline trimming cut 5 bases from V and 5 bases from J; bases unmatched to any gene: 15. The germline V gene encodes CDR1 SEHNR and CDR2 FQNEAQ (reference sequence). The CDR3 has 18 residues.

The V call is TRBV5-1, the J call TRBJ2-2, with TRBD2 identical over 9 bases. V shed 3 bases, J shed 0 bases, and the junction held 18 bases outside the gene matches. Germline CDR1 reads SGHRS; CDR2 reads YFSETQ. The CDR3 consists of 21 residues. The CDR3 protein is CASSSWESWLAGKTNTGELFF. CDR3 sequence (DNA): TGCGCCAGCAGCTCCTGGGAATCGTGGCTAGCGGGGAAGACGAACACCGGGGAGCTGTTTTTT.

This clone has a single count. The chain recombines TRBV4-1 with TRBJ2-2, with 7 bases that match TRBD1. Germline V CDR1 and CDR2: MGHRA, YSYEKL. The CDR3 contains 16 residues. The trim removed 0 bases at V and 1 base at J, leaving 2 bases unmatched. This chain's CDR3 is CASSQDRGRNTGELFF. CDR3 DNA sequence: TGCGCCAGCAGCCAAGACAGGGGGAGGAACACCGGGGAGCTGTTTTTT.

The chain recombines TRBV2 with TRBJ1-1; D is uncertain. The CDR3 is 13 amino acids. V was pared by 8 bases and J by 1 base, with 11 bases between. Per germline, CDR1 SNHLY and CDR2 FYNNEI. The CDR3 DNA is TGTGCCAGCGCGGCCTACGGGAACACTGAAGCTTTCTTT. This encodes CASAAYGNTEAFF.

This clone was seen only once. CDR3 sequence reads: CAISESIRGFNEQFF. The CDR3, as DNA: TGTGCCATCAGTGAGTCTATACGGGGATTCAATGAGCAGTTCTTC. V usage is TRBV10-3 and J usage is TRBJ2-1, with D tentatively TRBD2 (5 bases). The CDR3 sequence is 15 residues long. V lost 0 bases and J 6 bases, leaving 12 bases between the germline ends. CDR1 and CDR2 (germline): ENHRY, SYGVKD.

The chain is built from TRBV5-4 and TRBJ1-1, with D possibly matching TRBD1 (5 bases). V was clipped by 4 bases and J by 1 base, with 11 bases between them. This CDR3 has 14 amino acids. Germline V lookup: CDR1 SGHNT, CDR2 YYREEE (reference sequence). The CDR3 loop is CASSATDRNTEAFF. In DNA form, the CDR3 reads TGTGCCAGCAGCGCGACAGATCGGAACACTGAAGCTTTCTTT.